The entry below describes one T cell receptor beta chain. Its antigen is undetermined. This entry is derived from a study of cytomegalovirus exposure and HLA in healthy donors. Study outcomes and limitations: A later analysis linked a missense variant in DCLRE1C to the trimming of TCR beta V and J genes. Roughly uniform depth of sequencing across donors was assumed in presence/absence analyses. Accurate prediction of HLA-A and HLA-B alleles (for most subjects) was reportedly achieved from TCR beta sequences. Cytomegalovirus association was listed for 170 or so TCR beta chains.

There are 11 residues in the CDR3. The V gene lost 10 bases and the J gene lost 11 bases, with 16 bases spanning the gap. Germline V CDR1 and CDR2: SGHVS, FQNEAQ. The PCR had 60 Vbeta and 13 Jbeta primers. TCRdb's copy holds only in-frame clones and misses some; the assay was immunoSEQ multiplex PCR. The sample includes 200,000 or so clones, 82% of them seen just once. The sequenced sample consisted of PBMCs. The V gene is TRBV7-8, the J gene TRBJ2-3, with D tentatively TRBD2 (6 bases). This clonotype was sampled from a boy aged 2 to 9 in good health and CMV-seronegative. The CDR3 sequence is CAIPEAGGQYF. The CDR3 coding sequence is TGTGCCATCCCCGAGGCCGGGGGGCAGTATTTT.